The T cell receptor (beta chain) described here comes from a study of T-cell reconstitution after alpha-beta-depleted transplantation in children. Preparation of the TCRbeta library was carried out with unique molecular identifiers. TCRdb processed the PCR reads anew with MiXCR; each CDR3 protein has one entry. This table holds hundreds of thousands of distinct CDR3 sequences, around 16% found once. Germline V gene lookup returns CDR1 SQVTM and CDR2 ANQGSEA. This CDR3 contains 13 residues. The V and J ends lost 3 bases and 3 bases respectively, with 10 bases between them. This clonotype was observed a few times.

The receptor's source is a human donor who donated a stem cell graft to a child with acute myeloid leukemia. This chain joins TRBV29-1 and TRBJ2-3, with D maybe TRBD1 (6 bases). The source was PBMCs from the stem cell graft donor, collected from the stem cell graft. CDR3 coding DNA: TGCAGCGTTGATGGGGGCAGAACAGATACGCAGTATTTT. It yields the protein CSVDGGRTDTQYF.